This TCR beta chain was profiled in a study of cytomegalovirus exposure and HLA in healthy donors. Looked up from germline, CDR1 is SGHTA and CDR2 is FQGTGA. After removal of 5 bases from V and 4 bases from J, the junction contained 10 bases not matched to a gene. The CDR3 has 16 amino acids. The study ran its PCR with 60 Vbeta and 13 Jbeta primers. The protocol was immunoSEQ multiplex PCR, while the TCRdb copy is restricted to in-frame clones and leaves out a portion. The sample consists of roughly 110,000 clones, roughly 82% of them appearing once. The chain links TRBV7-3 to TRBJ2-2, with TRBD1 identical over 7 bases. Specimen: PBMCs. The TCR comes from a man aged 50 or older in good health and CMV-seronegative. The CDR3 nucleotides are TGTGCCAGCAGCCTAGGACAGGCCAGCGGCACCGGGGAGCTGTTTTTT. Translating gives CASSLGQASGTGELFF.